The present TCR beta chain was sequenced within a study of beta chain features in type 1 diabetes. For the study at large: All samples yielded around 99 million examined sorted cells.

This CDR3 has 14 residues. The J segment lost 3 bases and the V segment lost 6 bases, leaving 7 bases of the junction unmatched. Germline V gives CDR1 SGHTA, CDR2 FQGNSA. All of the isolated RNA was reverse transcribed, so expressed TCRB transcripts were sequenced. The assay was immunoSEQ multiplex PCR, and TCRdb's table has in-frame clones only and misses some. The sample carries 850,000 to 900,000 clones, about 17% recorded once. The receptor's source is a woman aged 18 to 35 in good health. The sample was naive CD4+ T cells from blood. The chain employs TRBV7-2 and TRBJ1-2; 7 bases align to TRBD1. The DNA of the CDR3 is TGTGCCAGCAGACTACAGGGGTTGGACTATGGCTACACCTTC. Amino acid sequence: CASRLQGLDYGYTF.